The clone carrying this T cell receptor beta chain was detected only a few times. The data were taken from a study of T-cell memory formation after mild COVID-19. Deletions cut 4 bases from V and 6 bases from J, with 10 bases between. The V gene's germline CDR1 is MGHDK and CDR2 SYGVNS. The CDR3 length is 13 residues. TCRdb re-called the 5' RACE reads through MiXCR, storing one row per CDR3 protein. The table includes 140,000 to 150,000 distinct CDR3 sequences, about 25% detected once. Sample: PBMCs or a T cell subset sorted from them (not recorded which). This receptor was identified in an adult woman who had mild COVID-19 (a few samples of this study predate the infection). Cell type and time point are not known. V is TRBV25-1 and J is TRBJ2-1; D not resolved. The CDR3 nucleotides read TGTGCCAGCAGTGGTGGATTTGGCAATGAGCAGTTCTTC. Its protein is CASSGGFGNEQFF.